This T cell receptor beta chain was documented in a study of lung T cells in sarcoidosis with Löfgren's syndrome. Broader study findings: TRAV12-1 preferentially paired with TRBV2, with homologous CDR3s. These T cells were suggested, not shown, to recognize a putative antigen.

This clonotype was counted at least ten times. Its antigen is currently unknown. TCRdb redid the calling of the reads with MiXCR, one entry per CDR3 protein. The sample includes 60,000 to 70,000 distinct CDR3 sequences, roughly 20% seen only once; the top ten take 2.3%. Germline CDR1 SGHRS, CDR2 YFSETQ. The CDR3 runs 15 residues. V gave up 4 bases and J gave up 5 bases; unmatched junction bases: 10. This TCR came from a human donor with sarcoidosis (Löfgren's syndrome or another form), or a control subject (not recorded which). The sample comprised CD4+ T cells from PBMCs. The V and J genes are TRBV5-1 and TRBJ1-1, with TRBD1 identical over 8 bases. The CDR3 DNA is TGCGCCAGCAGCCCGAGACAGGGGAGTTTGACTGAAGCTTTCTTT. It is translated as CASSPRQGSLTEAFF.